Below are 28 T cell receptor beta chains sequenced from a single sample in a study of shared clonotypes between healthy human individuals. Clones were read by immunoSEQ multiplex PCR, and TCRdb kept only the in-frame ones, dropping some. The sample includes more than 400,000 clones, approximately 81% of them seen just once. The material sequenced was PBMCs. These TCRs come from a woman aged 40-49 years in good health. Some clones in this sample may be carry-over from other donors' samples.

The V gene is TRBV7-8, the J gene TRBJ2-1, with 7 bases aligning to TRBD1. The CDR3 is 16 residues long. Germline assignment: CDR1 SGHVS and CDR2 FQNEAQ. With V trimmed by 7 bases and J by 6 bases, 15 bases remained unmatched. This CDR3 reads CASTPGGSETFNEQFF. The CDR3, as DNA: TGTGCCAGCACCCCAGGGGGTAGCGAAACCTTCAATGAGCAGTTCTTC.

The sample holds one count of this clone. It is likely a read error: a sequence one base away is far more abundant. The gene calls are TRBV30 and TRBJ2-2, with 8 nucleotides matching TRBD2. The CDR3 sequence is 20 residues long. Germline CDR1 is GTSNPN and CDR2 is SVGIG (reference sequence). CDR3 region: CTWTMRGKLAEPLNTGELFF. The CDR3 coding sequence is TGTACCTGGACCATGCGGGGGAAACTAGCGGAGCCGCTGAACACCGGGGAGCTGTTTTTT.

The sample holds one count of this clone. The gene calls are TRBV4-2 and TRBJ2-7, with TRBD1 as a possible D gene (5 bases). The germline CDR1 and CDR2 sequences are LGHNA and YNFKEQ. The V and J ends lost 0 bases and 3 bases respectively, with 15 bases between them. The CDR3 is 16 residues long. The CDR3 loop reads CASSQDAGKGHYEQYF. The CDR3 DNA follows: TGTGCCAGCAGCCAAGATGCAGGGAAAGGGCACTACGAGCAGTACTTC.

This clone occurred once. The CDR3 region has the DNA TGTGCCAGCAGTCCCCCGGCAGGTATCTACGAGCAGTACTTC. It specifies CASSPPAGIYEQYF. J is TRBJ2-7 and V is TRBV25-1; D gene unclear. The V gene's germline CDR1 is MGHDK and CDR2 SYGVNS. The V gene lost 5 bases and the J gene lost 3 bases, with 14 bases spanning the gap. The length of the CDR3 is 14 residues.

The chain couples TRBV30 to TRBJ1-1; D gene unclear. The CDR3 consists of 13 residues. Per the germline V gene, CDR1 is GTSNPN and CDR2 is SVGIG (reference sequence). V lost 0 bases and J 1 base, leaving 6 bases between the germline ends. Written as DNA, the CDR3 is TGTGCCTGGAGTGTATCTGAGAACACTGAAGCTTTCTTT. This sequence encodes CAWSVSENTEAFF.

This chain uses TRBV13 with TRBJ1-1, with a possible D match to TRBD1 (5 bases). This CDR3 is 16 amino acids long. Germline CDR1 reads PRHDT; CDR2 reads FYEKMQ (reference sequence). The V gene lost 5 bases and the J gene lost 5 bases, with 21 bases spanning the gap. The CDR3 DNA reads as TGTGCCAGCAGCCCAAATACCCCCCAGGAGGGGACTGAAGCTTTCTTT. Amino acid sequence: CASSPNTPQEGTEAFF.

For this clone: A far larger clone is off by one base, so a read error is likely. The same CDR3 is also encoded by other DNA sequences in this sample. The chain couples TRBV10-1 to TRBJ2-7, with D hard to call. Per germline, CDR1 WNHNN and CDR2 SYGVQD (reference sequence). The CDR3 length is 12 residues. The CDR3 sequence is CASSESGYEQYF. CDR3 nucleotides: TGCGCTAGCAGTGAGTCAGGCTACGAGCAGTACTTC.

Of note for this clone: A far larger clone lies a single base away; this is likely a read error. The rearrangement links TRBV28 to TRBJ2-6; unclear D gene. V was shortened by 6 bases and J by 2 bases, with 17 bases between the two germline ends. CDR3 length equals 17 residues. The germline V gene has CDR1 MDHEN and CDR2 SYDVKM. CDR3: CASRYNTTPPGANVLTF. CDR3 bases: TGTGCCAGCAGGTACAACACGACACCCCCTGGGGCCAACGTCCTGACTTTC.

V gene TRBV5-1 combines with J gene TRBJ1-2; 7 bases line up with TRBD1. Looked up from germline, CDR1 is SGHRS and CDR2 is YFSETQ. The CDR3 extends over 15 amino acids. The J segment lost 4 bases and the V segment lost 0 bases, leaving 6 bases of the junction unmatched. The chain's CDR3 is CASSLGTGDSYGYTF. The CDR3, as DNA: TGCGCCAGCAGCTTGGGGACAGGTGACAGCTATGGCTACACCTTC.

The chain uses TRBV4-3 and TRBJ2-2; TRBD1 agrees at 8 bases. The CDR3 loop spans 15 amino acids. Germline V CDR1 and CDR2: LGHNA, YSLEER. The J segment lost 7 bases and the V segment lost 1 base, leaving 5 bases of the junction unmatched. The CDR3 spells CASSQADRVDGELFF. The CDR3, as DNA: TGCGCCAGCAGCCAAGCGGACAGGGTAGACGGGGAGCTGTTTTTT.

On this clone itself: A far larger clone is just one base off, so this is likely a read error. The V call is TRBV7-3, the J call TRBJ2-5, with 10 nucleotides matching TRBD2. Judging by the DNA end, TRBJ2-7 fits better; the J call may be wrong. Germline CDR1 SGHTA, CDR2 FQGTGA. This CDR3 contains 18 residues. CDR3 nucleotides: TGTGCCAGCAGCTTAAGTTTAGGTGGTCTAGCGGGAGAATACGAGCAGTACTTC. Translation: CASSLSLGGLAGEYEQYF.

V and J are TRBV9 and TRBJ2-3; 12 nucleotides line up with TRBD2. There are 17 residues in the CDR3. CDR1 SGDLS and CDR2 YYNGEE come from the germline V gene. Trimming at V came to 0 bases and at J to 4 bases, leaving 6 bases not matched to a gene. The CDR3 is CASSVVGLAGPADTQYF. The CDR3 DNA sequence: TGTGCCAGCAGCGTAGTGGGACTAGCGGGTCCGGCAGATACGCAGTATTTT.

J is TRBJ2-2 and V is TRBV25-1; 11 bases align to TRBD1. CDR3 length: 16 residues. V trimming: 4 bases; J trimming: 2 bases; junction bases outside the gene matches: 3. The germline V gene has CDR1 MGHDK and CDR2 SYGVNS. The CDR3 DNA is TGTGCCAGCAGTGCCGGACAGGGGGCCAACACCGGGGAGCTGTTTTTT. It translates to CASSAGQGANTGELFF.

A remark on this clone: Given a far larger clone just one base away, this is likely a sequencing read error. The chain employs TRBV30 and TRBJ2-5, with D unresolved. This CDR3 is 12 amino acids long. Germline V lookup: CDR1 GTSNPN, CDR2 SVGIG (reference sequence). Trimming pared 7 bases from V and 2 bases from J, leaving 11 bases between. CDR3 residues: CALRFPQETQYF. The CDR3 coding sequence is TGTGCCTTGAGATTCCCACAAGAGACCCAGTACTTC. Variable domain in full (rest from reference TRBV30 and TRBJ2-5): SQTIHQWPATLVQPVGSPLSLECTVEGTSNPNLYWYRQAAGRGLQLLFYSVGIGQISSEVPQNLSASRPQDRQFILSSKKLLLSDSGFYLCALRFPQETQYFGPGTRLLVL.

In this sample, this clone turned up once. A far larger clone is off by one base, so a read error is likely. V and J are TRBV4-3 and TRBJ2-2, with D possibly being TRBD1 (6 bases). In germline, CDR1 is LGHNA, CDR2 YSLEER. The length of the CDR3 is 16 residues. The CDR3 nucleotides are TGCGCCAACAGCCAATCTCTGGGGGCCTACACCGGGGAGCTGTTTTTT. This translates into CANSQSLGAYTGELFF.

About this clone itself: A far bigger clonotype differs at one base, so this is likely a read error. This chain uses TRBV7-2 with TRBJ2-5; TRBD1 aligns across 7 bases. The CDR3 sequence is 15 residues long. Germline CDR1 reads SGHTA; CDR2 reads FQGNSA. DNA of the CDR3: TGTGCCGGCAGCTCAAGACAGGGTTGGGGGGAGACCCAGTACTTC. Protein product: CAGSSRQGWGETQYF.

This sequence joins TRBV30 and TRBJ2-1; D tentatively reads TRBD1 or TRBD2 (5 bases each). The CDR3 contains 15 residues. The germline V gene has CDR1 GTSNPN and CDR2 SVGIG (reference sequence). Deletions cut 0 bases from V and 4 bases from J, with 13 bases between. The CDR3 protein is CAWSVRGHRYNEQFF. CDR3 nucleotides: TGTGCCTGGAGTGTACGGGGCCATAGGTACAATGAGCAGTTCTTC.

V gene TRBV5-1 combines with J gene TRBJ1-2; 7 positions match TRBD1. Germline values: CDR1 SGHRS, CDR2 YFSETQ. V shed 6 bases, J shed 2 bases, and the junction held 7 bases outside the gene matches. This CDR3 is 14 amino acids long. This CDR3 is CASILQQGNYGYTF. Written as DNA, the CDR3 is TGCGCCAGCATCCTACAACAGGGGAACTATGGCTACACCTTC.

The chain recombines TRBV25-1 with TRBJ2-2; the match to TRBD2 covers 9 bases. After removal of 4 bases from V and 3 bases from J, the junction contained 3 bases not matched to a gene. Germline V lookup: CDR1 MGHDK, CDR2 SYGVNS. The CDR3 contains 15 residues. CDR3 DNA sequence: TGTGCCAGCAGTGTGGCGGGAGGGGACACCGGGGAGCTGTTTTTT. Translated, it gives CASSVAGGDTGELFF.

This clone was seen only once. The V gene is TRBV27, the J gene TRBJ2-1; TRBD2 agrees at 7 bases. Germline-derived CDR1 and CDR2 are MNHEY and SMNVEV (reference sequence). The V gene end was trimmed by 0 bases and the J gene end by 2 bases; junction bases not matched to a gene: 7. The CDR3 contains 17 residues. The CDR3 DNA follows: TGTGCCAGCAGTTTATCCGGGACTACTGGGGCCTACAATGAGCAGTTCTTC. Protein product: CASSLSGTTGAYNEQFF.

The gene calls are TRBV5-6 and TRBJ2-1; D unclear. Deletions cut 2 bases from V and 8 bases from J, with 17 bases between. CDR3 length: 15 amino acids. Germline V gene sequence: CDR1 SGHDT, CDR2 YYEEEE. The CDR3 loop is CASSFVDMDLDEQFF. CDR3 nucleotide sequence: TGTGCCAGCAGCTTCGTCGACATGGATCTCGATGAGCAGTTCTTC.

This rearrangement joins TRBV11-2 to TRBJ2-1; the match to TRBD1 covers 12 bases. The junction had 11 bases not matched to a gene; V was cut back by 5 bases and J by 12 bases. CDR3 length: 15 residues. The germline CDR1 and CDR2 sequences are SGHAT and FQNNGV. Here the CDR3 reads CASSPDAGTGGPQFF. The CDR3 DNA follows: TGTGCCAGCAGCCCAGATGCCGGGACAGGGGGCCCGCAGTTCTTC.

The chain's CDR3 is CASSPPGSGRLEQYF. In nucleotides, the CDR3 is TGTGCCAGCTCACCACCGGGGAGCGGGAGGCTCGAGCAGTACTTC. The J gene is TRBJ2-7, the V gene TRBV18; TRBD2 aligns across 9 bases. There are 15 residues in the CDR3. Germline V lookup: CDR1 KGHSH, CDR2 LQKENI. The V gene end was trimmed by 0 bases and the J gene end by 6 bases; junction bases not matched to a gene: 6.

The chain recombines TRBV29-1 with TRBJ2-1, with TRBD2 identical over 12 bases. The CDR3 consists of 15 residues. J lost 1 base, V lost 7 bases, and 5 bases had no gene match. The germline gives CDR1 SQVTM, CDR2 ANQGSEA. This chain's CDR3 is CSAPGLAGSYNEQFF. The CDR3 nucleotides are TGCAGCGCCCCAGGACTAGCGGGATCCTACAATGAGCAGTTCTTC.

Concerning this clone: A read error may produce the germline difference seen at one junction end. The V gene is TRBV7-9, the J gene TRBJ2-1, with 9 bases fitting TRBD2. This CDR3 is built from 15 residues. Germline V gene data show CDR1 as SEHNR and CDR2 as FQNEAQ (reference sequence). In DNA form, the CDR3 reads TGTACCAGCAGCTTAGGGATAGCGGGAGAGGCGATTTATTTCTTC. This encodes CTSSLGIAGEAIYFF.

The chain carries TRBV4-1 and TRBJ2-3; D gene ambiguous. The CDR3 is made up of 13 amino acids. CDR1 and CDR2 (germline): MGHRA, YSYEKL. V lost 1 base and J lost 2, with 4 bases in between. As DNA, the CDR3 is TGCGCCAGCAGCCAAGCGGACACAGATACGCAGTATTTT. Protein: CASSQADTDTQYF.

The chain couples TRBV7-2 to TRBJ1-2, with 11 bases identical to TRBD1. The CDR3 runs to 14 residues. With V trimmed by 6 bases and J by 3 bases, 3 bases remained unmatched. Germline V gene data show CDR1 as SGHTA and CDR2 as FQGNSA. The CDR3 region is CASRRDRGYYGYTF. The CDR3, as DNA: TGTGCCAGCAGACGGGACAGGGGGTACTATGGCTACACCTTC.

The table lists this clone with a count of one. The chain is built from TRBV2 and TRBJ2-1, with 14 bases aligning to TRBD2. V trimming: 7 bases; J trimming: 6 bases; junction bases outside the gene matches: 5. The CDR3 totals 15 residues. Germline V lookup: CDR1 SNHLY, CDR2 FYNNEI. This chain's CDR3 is CASIRLAGGPNEQFF. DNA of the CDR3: TGTGCCAGCATCCGACTAGCGGGAGGGCCCAATGAGCAGTTCTTC. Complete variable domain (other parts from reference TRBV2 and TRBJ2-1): EPEVTQTPSHQVTQMGQEVILRCVPISNHLYFYWYRQILGQKVEFLVSFYNNEISEKSEIFDDQFSVERPDGSNFTLKIRSTKLEDSAMYFCASIRLAGGPNEQFFGPGTRLTVL.